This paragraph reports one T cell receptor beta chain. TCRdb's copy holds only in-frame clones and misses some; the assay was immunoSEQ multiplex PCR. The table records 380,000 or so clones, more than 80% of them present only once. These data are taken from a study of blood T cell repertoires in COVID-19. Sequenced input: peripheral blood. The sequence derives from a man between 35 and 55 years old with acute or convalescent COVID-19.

CDR3 sequence reads: CSVYGTGGSETQYF. CDR3 sequence (DNA): TGCAGCGTTTACGGGACAGGGGGTTCAGAGACCCAGTACTTC. The chain combines TRBV29-1 with TRBJ2-5; TRBD1 agrees at 11 bases. The CDR3 spans 14 residues. V was clipped by 5 bases and J by 4 bases; unmatched bases: 6. CDR1 is SQVTM, CDR2 ANQGSEA, per germline. The full variable domain, its missing parts supplied by reference TRBV29-1 and TRBJ2-5, is SAVISQKPSRDICQRGTSLTIQCQVDSQVTMMFWYRQQPGQSLTLIATANQGSEATYESGFVIDKFPISRPNLTFSTLTVSNMSPEDSSIYLCSVYGTGGSETQYFGPGTRLLVL.